The clone carrying this T cell receptor (beta chain) showed up just once. The antigen is not known. Time point defined: week 11, during vaccination. Vaccinated patients received 300 ug of mutant IDH1 20-mer peptide per dose, with topical imiquimod. Assay: immunoSEQ multiplex PCR; the TCRdb copy retains only in-frame clones and omits some. The repertoire holds under 150,000 clones, with 75% to 90% as singletons. This record comes from a study of a mutant IDH1 vaccine in newly diagnosed glioma. As for the study in general: Weeks 1, 3, 5, 7, 11, 15, 19 and 23 were when patients received their eight vaccinations. Vaccination followed radiotherapy alone by 4-6 weeks, or accompanied temozolomide cycles. Most patients had received both radiotherapy and temozolomide, the prior options being radiotherapy, temozolomide, or both.

This CDR3 has 13 amino acids. The V end was cut by 2 bases, the J end by 3 bases, with 7 bases between. The germline V gene has CDR1 MNHNY and CDR2 SVGAGI (reference sequence). This material consisted of PBMCs, taken from a glioma patient whose treatment included an IDH1 peptide vaccine. The chain is built from TRBV6-6 and TRBJ1-2; no reliable D call. The receptor's source is a woman between 50 and 59 years old with glioma. The CDR3 spells CASSYGNDYGYTF. CDR3 in DNA: TGTGCCAGCAGTTACGGAAACGACTATGGCTACACCTTC.